The present TCR beta chain was sequenced within a study of Tregs in tolerant kidney transplant recipients. At the level of the study: A roughly 3-day belatacept mixed lymphocyte reaction, sometimes plus 5-day graft donor restimulation, preceded CD4+CD25+CD127- sorting. Recipient cells were told from donor cells by antibody staining. Regarding the study as a whole: Validation in larger populations is needed because few patients were studied. The most relevant donor-specific Treg TCRbeta repertoire apparently came from expansion with activated donor B cells.

The CDR3 covers 17 residues. CDR1 is LGHNA, CDR2 YSLEER, per germline. The V segment lost 2 bases and the J segment 3 bases; nucleotides outside the gene matches: 9. Worth noting for this clone: No antigen is known for it.

Clones were sequenced by immunoSEQ multiplex PCR, and TCRdb holds only the in-frame ones, with some missing. The top ten clones hold around 2% of a sample with around 30,000 clones, roughly four fifths of them seen once. The sample comprised Tregs from blood cultured with allogeneic cells. The genes are TRBV4-3 and TRBJ1-4; 7 bases agree with TRBD1. This sequence was found in a human donor in good health. This CDR3 reads CASSQRQGGLANEKLFF. The CDR3 DNA follows: TGCGCCAGCAGCCAACGGCAGGGGGGACTGGCTAATGAAAAACTGTTTTTT.